This T cell receptor beta chain emerged from a study of blood T cell repertoires in COVID-19. Study information: COVID-19 samples from acute and convalescent phases originated in the United States, Italy and Spain. PBMCs, B-cell-depleted T cells, or T cells provided the cDNA or gDNA that made up the material.

In germline, CDR1 is MNHEY, CDR2 SVGAGI. CDR3 size: 15 residues. Trimming cost V 4 bases and J 0 bases; bases outside gene matches: 5. Per the original methods: Researchers report that nucleated cell counts were estimated from reference gene primer amplification. TCRdb's copy holds only in-frame clones and misses some; the assay was immunoSEQ multiplex PCR. The D gene and trimming were derived from the DNA, and the V and J assignments and clone size from that table. Of 28,000 or so clones listed, around 90% are singletons. This chain joins TRBV6-5 and TRBJ1-2; TRBD1 matches 7 bases. The source material was peripheral blood. The receptor comes from a human donor in a cohort sampled during active COVID-19. CDR3 nucleotide sequence: TGTGCCAGCAGTTCCTGGGACAGAGCTAACTATGGCTACACCTTC. Its translation is CASSSWDRANYGYTF.